What follows are 5 T cell receptor beta chains derived from one specimen sequenced in a study of cytotoxic CD8 clonotypes in ibrutinib-treated CLL. Assay used: immunoSEQ multiplex PCR; TCRdb lists only in-frame clones, some missing. The sample shows some 63,000 clones, 90% of them seen only once. The sample here was PBMCs, taken after 12 months of ibrutinib treatment. The receptors derive from a human donor with chronic lymphocytic leukemia.

This clone turned up a few times. This chain uses TRBV30 with TRBJ1-2; no clear D. CDR3 length equals 14 residues. V was trimmed by 0 bases and J by 4 bases, leaving 12 bases between them. From germline, CDR1 is GTSNPN and CDR2 SVGIG (reference sequence). In DNA, the CDR3 is TGTGCCTGGAGTGTACCCAGGCGAAGCTATGGCTACACCTTC. Residues: CAWSVPRRSYGYTF.

The rearrangement uses TRBV6-5 and TRBJ1-2; D not resolved. The CDR3 is 11 residues long. Trimming took off 4 bases at V and 9 bases at J, with 9 bases between the two ends. Germline assignment: CDR1 MNHEY and CDR2 SVGAGI. CDR3 nucleotides: TGTGCCAGCAGTTCGAGGGAGAGCTACACCTTC. As protein: CASSSRESYTF.

The chain combines TRBV15 with TRBJ2-7, with D possibly called TRBD1 or TRBD2 (5 bases each). V was cut by 5 bases and J by 2 bases, with 13 bases left in between. Germline V gene sequence: CDR1 LNHNV, CDR2 YYDKDF (reference sequence). The CDR3 is 14 amino acids. The CDR3 region has the DNA TGTGCCACCAGCCCTCACCCGGGGCCCTACGAGCAGTACTTC. Protein sequence: CATSPHPGPYEQYF.

This sequence joins TRBV28 and TRBJ1-2; 10 bases are shared with TRBD1. Germline V gene data show CDR1 as MDHEN and CDR2 as SYDVKM. V dropped 10 bases and J dropped 8; count of bases not matched to a gene: 13. The CDR3 loop spans 14 amino acids. The CDR3 region has the DNA TGTGCCACCCGATATACGGACAGGGGGTACGGCTACACCTTC. Its translation: CATRYTDRGYGYTF.

V gene TRBV7-2 combines with J gene TRBJ1-3, with D unresolved. Germline V gene sequence: CDR1 SGHTA, CDR2 FQGNSA. V gave up 6 bases and J gave up 0 bases, with 6 bases separating them. The CDR3 consists of 13 residues. CDR3 nucleotides: TGTGCCAGCAGGATTAGCTCTGGAAACACCATATATTTT. Translating it yields CASRISSGNTIYF. Looking up the rest from reference TRBV7-2 and TRBJ1-3 gives the full variable domain: GAGVSQSPSNKVTEKGKDVELRCDPISGHTALYWYRQSLGQGLEFLIYFQGNSAPDKSGLPSDRFSAERTGGSVSTLTIQRTQQEDSAVYLCASRISSGNTIYFGEGSWLTVV.